Listed here are 28 T cell receptor beta chains from one sample, sequenced in a study of T-cell reconstitution after alpha-beta-depleted transplantation in children (dated by TCRdb to 2016 to 2017). The protocol used for the library was PCR. Sequencer: Illumina HiSeq 2500. TCR library preparation used molecular barcoding, with unique molecular identifiers applied to normalize quantification of the TCRbeta repertoire. TCRdb's own reprocessing of the public reads used fastp at Q25 and MiXCR and kept productive beta chains. Each record represents a unique CDR3 protein, reported with the most common genes and DNA among its rows. In this sample the table shows 95,000 to 150,000 distinct CDR3 sequences, around 23% of which occur a single time. Roughly a tenth of the sample goes to the ten largest clones. The treatment or condition tag for this specimen amounts to: allogeneic hematopoietic cell transplantation with graft depleted of TCRalphabeta T cells and CD19 B cells.

The sample was PBMCs, mostly from graft donor cells, taken 180 days after TCRalphabeta/CD19-depleted stem cell transplant. The receptors come from a male patient aged 2 to 9 who had a stem cell transplant for chronic granulomatous disease, so the T cells may come from the graft donor.

The rearrangement uses TRBV6-1 and TRBJ2-5; TRBD1 agrees at 7 bases. The V gene end was trimmed by 6 bases and the J gene end by 7 bases; junction bases not matched to a gene: 8. The CDR3 extends over 13 amino acids. Germline-derived CDR1 and CDR2 are MNHNS and SASEGT. This chain's CDR3 is CASRSTGVATQYF. The CDR3 bases are TGTGCCAGCAGGTCCACAGGGGTAGCGACCCAGTACTTC.

This clonotype was seen only a few times. The chain carries TRBV15 and TRBJ2-3, with D perhaps TRBD2 (5 bases). Trimming removed 0 bases at V and 0 bases at J, with 13 bases between. The length of the CDR3 is 17 residues. CDR1 is LNHNV and CDR2 is YYDKDF in the germline V gene (reference sequence). CDR3 DNA sequence: TGTGCCACCAGCAGAGATTCAGTAGCGTATAGCACAGATACGCAGTATTTT. Translation: CATSRDSVAYSTDTQYF.

This clonotype came up a few times. V is TRBV28 and J is TRBJ2-5; D not resolved. The CDR3 has 13 amino acids. Germline CDR1 reads MDHEN; CDR2 reads SYDVKM. V shed 2 bases and J shed 1 base, with 5 bases lying between them. The CDR3 loop reads CASSLPGQETQYF. The CDR3 DNA is TGTGCCAGCAGTTTACCTGGCCAAGAGACCCAGTACTTC.

This clonotype was seen at least ten times. The chain has TRBV20-1 and TRBJ2-1, with D hard to call. Per germline, CDR1 DFQATT and CDR2 SNEGSKA (reference sequence). The V end was cut by 3 bases, the J end by 5 bases, with 14 bases between. The CDR3 has 14 residues. The CDR3, as DNA: TGCAGTGCTAGCTCACTGACGGCGGACAATGAGCAGTTCTTC. Protein sequence: CSASSLTADNEQFF.

This clonotype appeared a few times. The CDR3 DNA is TGCAGCGCTGGGGCCGGGGCCTACACCGGGGAGCTGTTTTTT. Encoded protein: CSAGAGAYTGELFF. The rearrangement uses TRBV29-1 and TRBJ2-2, with D perhaps being TRBD1 or TRBD2 (5 bases each). The germline V gene has CDR1 SQVTM and CDR2 ANQGSEA. Between the trimmed V and J ends, which lost 7 bases and 3 bases, there was a span of 15 bases. This CDR3 comprises 14 residues.

At least ten counts were recorded for this clonotype. This chain links TRBV25-1 with TRBJ2-5; TRBD2 aligns across 11 bases. The CDR3 spans 15 residues. Germline V gene lookup returns CDR1 MGHDK and CDR2 SYGVNS. Trimming cost V 6 bases and J 5 bases; bases outside gene matches: 8. This chain's CDR3 is CASRLAGEPSETQYF. The CDR3 bases are TGTGCCAGCAGACTAGCGGGGGAGCCGAGTGAGACCCAGTACTTC.

This clonotype was seen ten or more times. The chain combines TRBV7-2 with TRBJ2-1; no clear D gene. Trimming stripped 3 bases from V and 1 base from J, with 13 bases between. Germline V gene lookup returns CDR1 SGHTA and CDR2 FQGNSA. The CDR3 is 16 residues long. As DNA, the CDR3 is TGTGCCAGCAGCTTTCCACGAGGTCGGTCCTACAATGAGCAGTTCTTC. It encodes CASSFPRGRSYNEQFF.

CDR3 coding DNA: TGTGCCAGCAGCGCCCAGGGGATAGGGGACACTGAAGCTTTCTTT. This codes for CASSAQGIGDTEAFF. The V call is TRBV9, the J call TRBJ1-1; perhaps TRBD1 as D (6 bases). Trimming stripped 3 bases from V and 3 bases from J, with 15 bases between. Germline-derived CDR1 and CDR2 are SGDLS and YYNGEE. The CDR3 has 15 amino acids.

The chain links TRBV5-1 to TRBJ1-1; D not resolved. Germline CDR1 and CDR2: SGHRS and YFSETQ. This CDR3 region has 16 residues. V dropped 0 bases and J dropped 0 bases, with 12 bases sitting between them. The CDR3 here is CASSLAVTALNTEAFF. CDR3 bases: TGCGCCAGCAGCTTGGCCGTCACTGCTTTGAACACTGAAGCTTTCTTT.

There are a few counts of this clonotype. The chain carries TRBV7-3 and TRBJ2-2, with TRBD2 matching 8 bases. The CDR3 runs to 15 residues. The V and J ends lost 5 bases and 0 bases, in that order; junction bases with no gene match: 2. Germline-derived CDR1 and CDR2 are SGHTA and FQGTGA. The CDR3 region is CASSMTSANTGELFF. CDR3 nucleotide sequence: TGTGCCAGCAGCATGACTAGCGCGAACACCGGGGAGCTGTTTTTT.

V usage is TRBV20-1 and J usage is TRBJ1-5; D remains unclear. Germline CDR1 DFQATT, CDR2 SNEGSKA (reference sequence). Trimming stripped 3 bases from V and 9 bases from J, with 9 bases between. The CDR3 sequence is 11 residues long. The CDR3 spells CSASEWGPQHF. CDR3 nucleotides: TGCAGTGCTAGTGAGTGGGGGCCCCAGCATTTT.

This chain connects TRBV7-9 to TRBJ2-7; the D gene is possibly TRBD2 (6 bases). Germline V gives CDR1 SEHNR, CDR2 FQNEAQ (reference sequence). Trimming removed 1 base from V and 4 bases from J, with 17 bases in between. This CDR3 spans 16 amino acids. Here the CDR3 reads CASSLGGTPKGYEQYF. The CDR3 bases are TGTGCCAGCAGCTTAGGCGGGACGCCTAAAGGGTACGAGCAGTACTTC.

The rearrangement uses TRBV2 and TRBJ2-4; TRBD1 or TRBD2 may be the D gene (5 bases each). The V gene's germline CDR1 is SNHLY and CDR2 FYNNEI. Deletions cut 3 bases from V and 5 bases from J, with 14 bases between. This CDR3 contains 15 residues. The CDR3 coding sequence is TGTGCCAGCAGTGATTTGGGGGTGTGGCAAAACATTCAGTACTTC. Translating it yields CASSDLGVWQNIQYF.

The sample holds many counts of this clonotype. The chain carries TRBV5-1 and TRBJ2-7; D is unclear. Per germline, CDR1 SGHRS and CDR2 YFSETQ. CDR3 length equals 14 residues. Between the trimmed V and J ends, which lost 2 bases and 2 bases, there was a span of 11 bases. The CDR3 bases are TGCGCCAGCAGCTTAGAAACGTTTACCTACGAGCAGTACTTC. Translating gives CASSLETFTYEQYF.

This chain uses TRBV5-1 with TRBJ1-1, with D perhaps TRBD1 (6 bases). Trimming removed 0 bases at V and 0 bases at J, with 12 bases between. CDR1 is SGHRS, CDR2 YFSETQ, per germline. The CDR3 totals 16 residues. CDR3 nucleotides: TGCGCCAGCAGCTTGGGGACGAGGGACATGAACACTGAAGCTTTCTTT. Translating it yields CASSLGTRDMNTEAFF. The full variable domain, rest sourced from reference TRBV5-1 and TRBJ1-1, is KAGVTQTPRYLIKTRGQQVTLSCSPISGHRSVSWYQQTPGQGLQFLFEYFSETQRNKGNFPGRFSGRQFSNSRSEMNVSTLELGDSALYLCASSLGTRDMNTEAFFGQGTRLTVV.

This clonotype appeared many times. The chain carries TRBV20-1 and TRBJ2-7; 7 positions agree with TRBD1. CDR1 DFQATT and CDR2 SNEGSKA come from the germline V gene (reference sequence). V was pared by 4 bases and J by 2 bases, with 2 bases of the junction left unmatched. This CDR3 region has 12 residues. The CDR3 region is CSATDRTYEQYF. CDR3 nucleotides: TGCAGTGCTACGGACAGGACCTACGAGCAGTACTTC.

This clonotype has at least ten counts. The rearrangement joins TRBV10-3 to TRBJ2-7, with D possibly called TRBD1 or TRBD2 (7 bases each). V lost 11 bases and J lost 4, with 15 bases in between. Germline V gene sequence: CDR1 ENHRY, CDR2 SYGVKD. The CDR3 loop spans 12 amino acids. CDR3 bases: TGTGCCGCGTCAGGGGGGGGTTACGAGCAGTACTTC. Its translation is CAASGGGYEQYF.

Here the CDR3 reads CASSDPRLLVTNYGYTF. The CDR3 DNA reads TGTGCCAGCAGCGACCCCCGGCTCCTGGTGACTAACTATGGCTACACCTTC. The chain uses TRBV7-2 and TRBJ1-2; D is ambiguous. Germline V gene lookup returns CDR1 SGHTA and CDR2 FQGNSA. The CDR3 length is 17 residues. Trimming took 5 bases from V and 0 from J, leaving 19 bases between them. The full variable domain, completed using reference TRBV7-2 and TRBJ1-2, is GAGVSQSPSNKVTEKGKDVELRCDPISGHTALYWYRQSLGQGLEFLIYFQGNSAPDKSGLPSDRFSAERTGGSVSTLTIQRTQQEDSAVYLCASSDPRLLVTNYGYTFGSGTRLTVV.

This chain uses TRBV10-3 with TRBJ2-7; D is perhaps TRBD2 (5 bases). This CDR3 comprises 12 residues. Trimming shortened V by 11 bases and J by 2 bases, and 13 bases separated the two germline ends. Germline lookup yields CDR1 ENHRY and CDR2 SYGVKD. CDR3 in amino acids: CALGGSAYEQYF. The CDR3 DNA sequence: TGTGCCCTTGGCGGGTCCGCCTACGAGCAGTACTTC.

This clonotype was observed at least ten times. The genes are TRBV15 and TRBJ2-7; D remains ambiguous. Between the trimmed V and J ends, which lost 0 bases and 2 bases, there was a span of 11 bases. In germline, CDR1 is LNHNV, CDR2 YYDKDF (reference sequence). CDR3 length equals 15 residues. The CDR3 DNA reads TGTGCCACCAGCAGAGATCTGGGTCCAGCCTACGAGCAGTACTTC. Protein: CATSRDLGPAYEQYF.

This clonotype has at least ten counts. The CDR3 nucleotides are TGTGCCAGCAGTTCCCTACTGTTTCGAGAAAAGCGGGCACCGAACACCGGGGAGCTGTTTTTT. Protein: CASSSLLFREKRAPNTGELFF. V usage is TRBV12-3 or TRBV12-4 and J usage is TRBJ2-2; a weak D match, TRBD2 (6 bases). V dropped 4 bases and J dropped 0 bases, with 27 bases sitting between them. This CDR3 comprises 21 residues.

The chain employs TRBV7-2 and TRBJ2-3; no reliable D call. The CDR3 length is 14 residues. The V end was cut by 1 base, the J end by 0 bases, with 5 bases between. Germline lookup yields CDR1 SGHTA and CDR2 FQGNSA. As DNA, the CDR3 is TGTGCCAGCAGCTTAGTGGAGAGCACAGATACGCAGTATTTT. Amino acids: CASSLVESTDTQYF.

The rearrangement uses TRBV7-8 and TRBJ2-3; maybe TRBD2 (7 bases). CDR3 length: 15 amino acids. Trimming cost V 4 bases and J 3 bases, with 14 bases left between them. Germline V gene data show CDR1 as SGHVS and CDR2 as FQNEAQ. CDR3 DNA: TGTGCCAGCAGCTGGGGGGGGCCGGGGACAGATACGCAGTATTTT. Translating gives CASSWGGPGTDTQYF. Full variable domain (remainder filled in from reference TRBV7-8 and TRBJ2-3): GAGVSQSPRYKVAKRGQDVALRCDPISGHVSLFWYQQALGQGPEFLTYFQNEAQLDKSGLPSDRFFAERPEGSVSTLKIQRTQQEDSAVYLCASSWGGPGTDTQYFGPGTRLTVL.

In its sample, this clonotype was seen a few times. This chain connects TRBV2 to TRBJ2-7, with D hard to call. Trimming removed 3 bases at V and 3 bases at J, with 6 bases between. From germline, CDR1 is SNHLY and CDR2 FYNNEI. This CDR3 is built from 12 residues. CDR3 DNA: TGTGCCAGCAGTGACACCTACTACGAGCAGTACTTC. Amino acid sequence: CASSDTYYEQYF.

This clonotype showed up many times. This chain connects TRBV20-1 to TRBJ2-1; D assignment may be TRBD1 or TRBD2 (5 bases each). The CDR3 loop spans 14 amino acids. Germline V CDR1 and CDR2: DFQATT, SNEGSKA (reference sequence). The V gene lost 5 bases and the J gene lost 5 bases, with 16 bases spanning the gap. CDR3 bases: TGCAGTGCTCACCGGGACCGGGTAGACAATGAGCAGTTCTTC. This codes for CSAHRDRVDNEQFF.

This clonotype was seen repeatedly, ten times or more. J is TRBJ1-2 and V is TRBV28; the match to TRBD1 covers 11 bases. The junction had 9 bases not matched to a gene; V was cut back by 4 bases and J by 8 bases. This CDR3 has 15 residues. Germline CDR1 and CDR2: MDHEN and SYDVKM. CDR3 residues: CASSYPGTGGLGYTF. CDR3 DNA sequence: TGTGCCAGCAGTTATCCTGGGACAGGGGGTTTGGGCTACACCTTC.

V is TRBV27 and J is TRBJ2-7; 8 bases agree with TRBD2. Trimming removed 3 bases from V and 3 bases from J; junction bases left unmatched: 4. Germline values: CDR1 MNHEY, CDR2 SMNVEV (reference sequence). This CDR3 is built from 14 residues. CDR3 sequence: CASSFGREGYEQYF. The CDR3 nucleotides are TGTGCCAGCAGTTTCGGCCGGGAGGGCTACGAGCAGTACTTC.

This clonotype was picked up many times. The chain recombines TRBV10-3 with TRBJ2-5; D is perhaps TRBD1 (5 bases). Germline CDR1 and CDR2: ENHRY and SYGVKD. Trimming removed 4 bases at V and 1 base at J, with 13 bases between. The length of the CDR3 is 15 residues. In DNA, the CDR3 is TGTGCCATCAGTGTCGCCAGGGTGGGCCAAGAGACCCAGTACTTC. It codes for CAISVARVGQETQYF.